These 27 T cell receptor beta chains were all obtained from the same sample, sequenced in a study of shared clonotypes between healthy human individuals. TCRdb keeps only in-frame clones here, not all; method: immunoSEQ multiplex PCR. Of a few million clones in the sample, approximately 93% were seen once. The material sequenced was naive CD4+ T cells from PBMCs. The subset was: CD45RA+ positively selected. These receptors were collected from a man between 18 and 35 years old in good health. Some clones in this sample may be carry-over from other donors' samples.

The chain couples TRBV7-2 to TRBJ1-2; no clear D gene. Trimming left V 5 bases short and J 1 base short, with 17 bases between. The CDR3 has 16 residues. Looked up from germline, CDR1 is SGHTA and CDR2 is FQGNSA. The CDR3 nucleotides are TGTGCCAGCAGCCCACGCAGATGGGCAGATAACTATGGCTACACCTTC. Protein sequence: CASSPRRWADNYGYTF.

Only a few counts were recorded for this clone. In the same sample, other DNA sequences code for this CDR3. J is TRBJ1-5 and V is TRBV9, with D uncertain. Germline CDR1 is SGDLS and CDR2 is YYNGEE. Trimming left V 3 bases short and J 0 bases short, with 4 bases between. The CDR3 has 13 residues. The CDR3 nucleotides read TGTGCCAGCAGCGGGGATAGCAATCAGCCCCAGCATTTT. Translated: CASSGDSNQPQHF.

The CDR3: CASSFWRQGYYEQYF. Here the CDR3 DNA reads TGTGCCAGTAGTTTTTGGCGTCAGGGGTACTACGAGCAGTACTTC. The chain links TRBV19 to TRBJ2-7, with D tentatively TRBD1 (6 bases). Deletions cut 5 bases from V and 3 bases from J, with 17 bases between. The germline CDR1 and CDR2 sequences are LNHDA and SQIVND (reference sequence). The CDR3 sequence is 15 residues long. Together with reference TRBV19 and TRBJ2-7, the CDR3 gives the full variable domain: DGGITQSPKYLFRKEGQNVTLSCEQNLNHDAMYWYRQDPGQGLRLIYYSQIVNDFQKGDIAEGYSVSREKKESFPLTVTSAQKNPTAFYLCASSFWRQGYYEQYFGPGTRLTVT.

This clone was seen only a few times. The rearrangement uses TRBV11-2 and TRBJ1-1; TRBD1 is a possible D gene (5 bases). V dropped 2 bases and J dropped 1 base, with 11 bases sitting between them. The CDR3 runs 15 residues. Germline V lookup: CDR1 SGHAT, CDR2 FQNNGV. Here the CDR3 reads CASSLITGTNTEAFF. CDR3 nucleotides: TGTGCCAGCAGCTTAATCACCGGGACGAACACTGAAGCTTTCTTT.

V and J are TRBV19 and TRBJ2-7; 8 positions agree with TRBD2. J lost 3 bases, V lost 3 bases, and 7 bases had no gene match. Germline loops: CDR1 LNHDA, CDR2 SQIVND (reference sequence). The CDR3 covers 15 residues. The CDR3 is CASSMGGTRIYEQYF. DNA of the CDR3: TGTGCCAGTAGTATGGGAGGGACTAGAATCTACGAGCAGTACTTC.

The rearrangement links TRBV6-1 to TRBJ2-7; 9 bases agree with TRBD2. The CDR3 contains 15 residues. The trim removed 0 bases at V and 0 bases at J, leaving 0 bases unmatched. Germline loops: CDR1 MNHNS, CDR2 SASEGT. CDR3 nucleotide sequence: TGTGCCAGCAGTGAAGCTAGCGGGAGCTCCTACGAGCAGTACTTC. This codes for CASSEASGSSYEQYF.

V gene TRBV6-5 combines with J gene TRBJ2-7, with no clear D. The germline gives CDR1 MNHEY, CDR2 SVGAGI. There are 14 residues in the CDR3. Trimming shortened V by 0 bases and J by 3 bases, and 9 bases separated the two germline ends. This CDR3 is CASSYSSANYEQYF. In nucleotides, the CDR3 is TGTGCCAGCAGTTACTCGTCAGCAAACTACGAGCAGTACTTC.

The CDR3 DNA sequence: TGTGCCAGCAGCCTCCCGGGAACAGATACGCAGTATTTT. Its translation: CASSLPGTDTQYF. The V call is TRBV11-2, the J call TRBJ2-3; possibly TRBD2 for D (5 bases). Germline CDR1 reads SGHAT; CDR2 reads FQNNGV. The ends were cut back, 5 bases at V and 3 bases at J, with 9 bases in the middle. CDR3 size: 13 residues.

The CDR3 DNA reads TGTGCCAGCAGCATCGCAACTAGCGGGAGATGGTATGAGCAGTTCTTC. Encoded protein: CASSIATSGRWYEQFF. The chain carries TRBV7-2 and TRBJ2-1; 11 bases map to TRBD2. Germline loops: CDR1 SGHTA, CDR2 FQGNSA. The CDR3 has 16 amino acids. Unmatched junction bases numbered 11, after V lost 5 bases and J lost 8 bases.

CDR3 coding DNA: TGTGCCAGCAGTGGGGGACACTCGGGACTCTTAGCCAAAAACATTCAGTACTTC. It encodes CASSGGHSGLLAKNIQYF. V is TRBV28 and J is TRBJ2-4; the D call may be TRBD1 or TRBD2 (6 bases each). Trimming took off 5 bases at V and 0 bases at J, with 20 bases between the two ends. This CDR3 region has 18 residues. Per germline, CDR1 MDHEN and CDR2 SYDVKM.

J is TRBJ2-3 and V is TRBV2, with 13 bases aligning to TRBD2. The CDR3 has 13 amino acids. The germline CDR1 and CDR2 sequences are SNHLY and FYNNEI. The junction had 2 bases not matched to a gene; V was cut back by 6 bases and J by 8 bases. In DNA, the CDR3 is TGTGCCAGCAGCGGACTAGCGGGAGTTACGCAGTATTTT. Translating gives CASSGLAGVTQYF.

The DNA of the CDR3 is TGCAGCGTTGATTCGGTTCCGGGACAGGGGCGCCAAGAGACCCAGTACTTC. Translated: CSVDSVPGQGRQETQYF. This rearrangement joins TRBV29-1 to TRBJ2-5; 10 positions match TRBD1. This CDR3 has 17 amino acids. In germline, CDR1 is SQVTM, CDR2 ANQGSEA. The V gene end was trimmed by 3 bases and the J gene end by 1 base; junction bases not matched to a gene: 11.

The gene calls are TRBV28 and TRBJ2-7; 8 positions match TRBD2. The CDR3 extends over 12 amino acids. The junction had 1 base not matched to a gene; V was cut back by 5 bases and J by 4 bases. Germline V gene lookup returns CDR1 MDHEN and CDR2 SYDVKM. The DNA of the CDR3 is TGTGCCAGCAGTCCTAGCGGGTACGAGCAGTACTTC. Protein sequence: CASSPSGYEQYF.

The chain combines TRBV18 with TRBJ2-7, with a weak D call TRBD1 (8 bases). CDR3 length: 15 residues. V was pared by 3 bases and J by 4 bases, with 16 bases between. The germline CDR1 and CDR2 sequences are KGHSH and LQKENI. CDR3 in amino acids: CASSPSTGGVYEQYF. DNA of the CDR3: TGTGCCAGCTCACCGTCCACAGGGGGGGTGTACGAGCAGTACTTC. The variable domain in full, completed from reference TRBV18 and TRBJ2-7, reads NAGVMQNPRHLVRRRGQEARLRCSPMKGHSHVYWYRQLPEEGLKFMVYLQKENIIDESGMPKERFSAEFPKEGPSILRIQQVVRGDSAAYFCASSPSTGGVYEQYFGPGTRLTVT.

The chain couples TRBV28 to TRBJ1-5; 9 bases line up with TRBD1. The CDR3 length is 16 residues. V gave up 3 bases and J gave up 3 bases; unmatched junction bases: 6. Germline V CDR1 and CDR2: MDHEN, SYDVKM. The CDR3 DNA is TGTGCCAGCAGTTTCCAACAGGGGGCGAACAATCAGCCCCAGCATTTT. Amino acid sequence: CASSFQQGANNQPQHF.

V is TRBV11-2 and J is TRBJ2-4; the D gene is possibly TRBD2 (6 bases). Germline CDR1 is SGHAT and CDR2 is FQNNGV. The CDR3 contains 15 residues. Trimming stripped 4 bases from V and 3 bases from J, with 13 bases between. CDR3 amino acids: CASSSIRGNKNIQYF. For the CDR3, the DNA is TGTGCCAGCAGCTCCATACGGGGGAACAAAAACATTCAGTACTTC.

V usage is TRBV18 and J usage is TRBJ2-3, with unresolved D. Trimming removed 0 bases at V and 0 bases at J, with 4 bases between. Germline loops: CDR1 KGHSH, CDR2 LQKENI. There are 14 residues in the CDR3. CDR3 sequence reads: CASSPPASTDTQYF. CDR3 nucleotides: TGTGCCAGCTCACCACCGGCTAGCACAGATACGCAGTATTTT.

The chain recombines TRBV5-1 with TRBJ2-5, with TRBD2 matching 12 bases. The CDR3 contains 15 residues. From germline, CDR1 is SGHRS and CDR2 YFSETQ. J lost 5 bases, V lost 3 bases, and 5 bases had no gene match. Here the CDR3 DNA reads TGCGCCAGCAGCTCAGGACTAGCGGGACGGGAGACCCAGTACTTC. It codes for CASSSGLAGRETQYF.

The chain employs TRBV9 and TRBJ1-4; possibly TRBD1 for D (5 bases). CDR1 and CDR2 (germline): SGDLS, YYNGEE. This CDR3 has 16 residues. Trimming took 3 bases from V and 6 from J, leaving 18 bases between them. DNA for the CDR3: TGTGCCAGCAGCGCCTCCGTGACAGCGGCGTATGAAAAACTGTTTTTT. It specifies CASSASVTAAYEKLFF. Filled out from reference TRBV9 and TRBJ1-4, the complete variable domain reads DSGVTQTPKHLITATGQRVTLRCSPRSGDLSVYWYQQSLDQGLQFLIQYYNGEERAKGNILERFSAQQFPDLHSELNLSSLELGDSALYFCASSASVTAAYEKLFFGSGTQLSVL.

The chain has TRBV28 and TRBJ1-1; D remains ambiguous. The V and J ends lost 3 bases and 3 bases respectively, with 8 bases between them. In germline, CDR1 is MDHEN, CDR2 SYDVKM. The CDR3 contains 13 residues. The CDR3, as DNA: TGTGCCAGCAGTTTGCAGTACCACACTGAAGCTTTCTTT. Its protein is CASSLQYHTEAFF.

The rearrangement joins TRBV2 to TRBJ2-3, with D perhaps matching TRBD1 (5 bases). Trimming cost V 1 base and J 2 bases, with 7 bases left between them. The V gene's germline CDR1 is SNHLY and CDR2 FYNNEI. The CDR3 runs 14 residues. The CDR3 DNA follows: TGTGCCAGCAGTGAAGACAGGCTCACAGATACGCAGTATTTT. This translates into CASSEDRLTDTQYF.

The rearrangement joins TRBV4-2 to TRBJ2-3; D is ambiguous. The CDR3 covers 15 residues. V gave up 1 base and J gave up 0 bases, with 8 bases separating them. Germline V CDR1 and CDR2: LGHNA, YNFKEQ. CDR3 region: CASSQGPASTDTQYF. In nucleotides, the CDR3 is TGTGCCAGCAGCCAAGGGCCGGCTAGCACAGATACGCAGTATTTT.

The gene calls are TRBV11-2 and TRBJ1-5; no definite D call. The germline CDR1 and CDR2 sequences are SGHAT and FQNNGV. Trimming cost V 3 bases and J 3 bases, with 6 bases left between them. The CDR3 has 13 residues. The DNA for the CDR3 is TGTGCCAGCAGCTTGACCACCAATCAGCCCCAGCATTTT. As protein: CASSLTTNQPQHF.

The J gene is TRBJ1-2, the V gene TRBV4-1; D remains ambiguous. The germline CDR1 and CDR2 sequences are MGHRA and YSYEKL. V lost 0 bases and J lost 0, with 8 bases in between. CDR3 length: 15 amino acids. The CDR3 reads CASSQDPGPNYGYTF. The DNA for the CDR3 is TGCGCCAGCAGCCAAGATCCCGGTCCTAACTATGGCTACACCTTC.

The rearrangement joins TRBV7-9 to TRBJ2-2; the D gene is possibly TRBD2 (6 bases). The CDR3 runs 17 residues. V gave up 0 bases and J gave up 2 bases, with 13 bases separating them. Looked up from germline, CDR1 is SEHNR and CDR2 is FQNEAQ (reference sequence). The CDR3, as DNA: TGTGCCAGCAGCTTAGCGCGGCTAGCGCTAAACACCGGGGAGCTGTTTTTT. This codes for CASSLARLALNTGELFF. The full variable domain, completed using reference TRBV7-9 and TRBJ2-2, is DTGVSQNPRHKITKRGQNVTFRCDPISEHNRLYWYRQTLGQGPEFLTYFQNEAQLEKSRLLSDRFSAERPKGSFSTLEIQRTEQGDSAMYLCASSLARLALNTGELFFGEGSRLTVL.

The V call is TRBV23-1, the J call TRBJ2-7; D possibly corresponds to TRBD1 (6 bases). TRBV23-1 qualifies as an ORF whose function is uncertain. V was cut by 3 bases and J by 0 bases, with 39 bases left in between. This CDR3 region has 24 residues. CDR3 bases: TGCGCCAGCAGTCAGGACTTTTCGGGATCTCTTCCGGGACACCAAGCCCGAAGCTCCTACGAGCAGTACTTC. Residues: CASSQDFSGSLPGHQARSSYEQYF.

The chain is built from TRBV18 and TRBJ2-7; D gene uncertain. CDR3 length: 19 residues. Germline V gene data show CDR1 as KGHSH and CDR2 as LQKENI. The V and J ends lost 3 bases and 1 base respectively, with 25 bases between them. The CDR3 region is CASSPGQKGSLFRSYEQYF. CDR3 sequence (DNA): TGTGCCAGCTCACCCGGGCAGAAGGGAAGTCTCTTCAGGTCCTACGAGCAGTACTTC.